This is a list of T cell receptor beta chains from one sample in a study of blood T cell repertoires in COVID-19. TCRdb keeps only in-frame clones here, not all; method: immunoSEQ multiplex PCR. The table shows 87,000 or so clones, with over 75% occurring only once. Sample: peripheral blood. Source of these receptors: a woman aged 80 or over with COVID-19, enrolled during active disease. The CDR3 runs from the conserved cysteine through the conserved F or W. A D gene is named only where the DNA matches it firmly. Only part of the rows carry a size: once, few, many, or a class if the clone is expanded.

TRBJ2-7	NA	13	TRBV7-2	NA	TGTGCCAGCAGGTCCCCCCTTGGGAGCGAGCAGTACTTC	CASRSPLGSEQYF
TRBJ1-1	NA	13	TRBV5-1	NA	TGCGCCAGCAGCTTGGCACAGCTCACTGAAGCTTTCTTT	CASSLAQLTEAFF
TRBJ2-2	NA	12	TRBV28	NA	TGTGCCAGCAGTTTATCGACCGGGGAGCTGTTTTTT	CASSLSTGELFF
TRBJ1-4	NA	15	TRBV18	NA	TGTGCCAGCTCACCACTGGTCGGACTTAATGAAAAACTGTTTTTT	CASSPLVGLNEKLFF
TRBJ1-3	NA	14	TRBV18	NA	TGTGCCAGCTCACCGACGGGACAAACAGACACCATATATTTT	CASSPTGQTDTIYF
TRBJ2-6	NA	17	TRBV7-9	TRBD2	TGTGCCAGCAGCTTGACTAGCGGGAGCTCTGGGGCCAACGTCCTGACTTTC	CASSLTSGSSGANVLTF
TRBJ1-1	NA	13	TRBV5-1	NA	TGCGCCAGCAGCTTTCTAGAGGGCACTGAAGCTTTCTTT	CASSFLEGTEAFF
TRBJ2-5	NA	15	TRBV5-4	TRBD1	TGTGCCAGCAGCTTGGGGACAGGGGGCTTTGAGACCCAGTACTTC	CASSLGTGGFETQYF
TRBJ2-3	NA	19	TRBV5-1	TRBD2	TGCGCCAGCAGCTCTTGGATGGGGACTTTAGCGGGAGTAACAGATACGCAGTATTTT	CASSSWMGTLAGVTDTQYF
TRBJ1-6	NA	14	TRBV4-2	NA	TGTGCCAGCAGCCAAGTGAGCATAGATTCACCCCTCCACTTT	CASSQVSIDSPLHF
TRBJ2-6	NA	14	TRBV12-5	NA	TGTGCTAGTGGAACTGACTCTGGGGCCAACGTCCTGACTTTC	CASGTDSGANVLTF
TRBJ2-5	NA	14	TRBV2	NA	NA	CASSVGQGASIKYF
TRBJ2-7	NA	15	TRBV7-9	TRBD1	TGTGCCAGCAGCCGAATCGGGACAGCCTCCTACGAGCAGTACTTC	CASSRIGTASYEQYF
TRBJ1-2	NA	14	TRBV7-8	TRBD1	TGTGCCAGCAGCTTAAGGACAGGGGACTATGGCTACACCTTC	CASSLRTGDYGYTF
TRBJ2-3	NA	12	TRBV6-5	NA	TGTGCCAGCAGGCGGAGCACAGATACGCAGTATTTT	CASRRSTDTQYF
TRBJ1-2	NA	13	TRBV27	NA	TGTGCCAGCAGTTTGGCGGCCCCGAGGGTCTACACCTTC	CASSLAAPRVYTF
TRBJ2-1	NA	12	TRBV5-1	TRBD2	TGCGCCAGCAGCCGGCCGGGGGGTGAGCAGTTCTTC	CASSRPGGEQFF
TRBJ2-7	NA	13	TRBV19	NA	TGTGCCAGTAAGGCCGGGACAACGTACGAGCAGTACTTC	CASKAGTTYEQYF
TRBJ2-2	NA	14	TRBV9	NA	TGTGCCAGCAGACTAACCGGGGAGACCGGGGAGCTGTTTTTT	CASRLTGETGELFF
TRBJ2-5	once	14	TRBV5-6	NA	TGTGCCAGCAGCTCCCGTGAGCGACTAGAGACCCAGTACTTC	CASSSRERLETQYF
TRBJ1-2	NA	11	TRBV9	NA	TGTGCCAGCAGCACTTACTATGGCTACACCTTC	CASSTYYGYTF
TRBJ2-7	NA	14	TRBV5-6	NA	TGTGCCAGCAGCCCGGCGGGGACTTCCTACGAGCAGTACTTC	CASSPAGTSYEQYF
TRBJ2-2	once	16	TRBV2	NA	TGTGCCAGCAGTGAAGCTGGAAACAGACCCACCGGGGAGCTGTTTTTT	CASSEAGNRPTGELFF
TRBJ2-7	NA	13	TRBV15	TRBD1	TGTGCCACCAGCAGCGACAGGGGGATTGAGCAGTACTTC	CATSSDRGIEQYF
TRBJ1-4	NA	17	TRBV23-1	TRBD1	TGCGCCAGCAGTCATCTAGGACAGGCCGCGGCTAATGAAAAACTGTTTTTT	CASSHLGQAAANEKLFF
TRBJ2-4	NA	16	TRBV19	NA	TGTGCCAGTACCCCCGGGCGGGGATTGGCCAAAAACATTCAGTACTTC	CASTPGRGLAKNIQYF
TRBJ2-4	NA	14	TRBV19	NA	TGTGCCAGTAGTATAGGGGCAGGGCCCAACATTCAGTACTTC	CASSIGAGPNIQYF
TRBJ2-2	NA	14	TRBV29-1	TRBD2	TGCAGCGTTGGTCTAGCGGGAGGGACCGGGGAGCTGTTTTTT	CSVGLAGGTGELFF
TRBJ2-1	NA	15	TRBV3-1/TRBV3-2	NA	TGTGCCAGCAGCCAATGGGTGAGGAAAGGCGATGAGCAGTTCTTC	CASSQWVRKGDEQFF
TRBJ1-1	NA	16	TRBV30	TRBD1	TGTGCCTGGAGTGCTTTGAGGAGACAGGGGAACACTGAAGCTTTCTTT	CAWSALRRQGNTEAFF
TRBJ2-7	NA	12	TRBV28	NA	TGTGCCAGCAGTTTATCGGGAAACGAGCAGTACTTC	CASSLSGNEQYF
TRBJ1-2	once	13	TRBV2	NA	TGTGCCAGCAGTGAGGGCAGGGGCTATGGCTACACCTTC	CASSEGRGYGYTF
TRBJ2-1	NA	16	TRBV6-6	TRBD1	TGTGCCAGCAACCGACAGGGGACGGGAATCCACAATGAGCAGTTCTTC	CASNRQGTGIHNEQFF
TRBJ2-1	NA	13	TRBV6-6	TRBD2	TGTGCCAGCAGTTACGGGGGACTAGAGTTACAGTTCTTC	CASSYGGLELQFF
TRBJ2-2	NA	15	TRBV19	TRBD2	TGTGCCAGTAGTTTTCTAGCGGGAGGTACCGGGGAGCTGTTTTTT	CASSFLAGGTGELFF
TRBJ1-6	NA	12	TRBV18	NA	TGTGCCAGCTCACTAGGGGATTCACCCCTCCACTTT	CASSLGDSPLHF
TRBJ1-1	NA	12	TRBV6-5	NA	TGTGCCAGCAACAGGATGAACACTGAAGCTTTCTTT	CASNRMNTEAFF
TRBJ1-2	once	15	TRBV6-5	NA	TGTGCCAGCAGTTACCTCGGGACTGCTAACTATGGCTACACCTTC	CASSYLGTANYGYTF
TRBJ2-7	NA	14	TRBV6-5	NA	TGTGCCAGCAGTTACGCAGGGTCCCCCTACGAGCAGTACTTC	CASSYAGSPYEQYF
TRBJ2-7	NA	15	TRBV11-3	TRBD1	TGTGCCAGCAGCTTAGAAACAGGGGGCGAGTACGAGCAGTACTTC	CASSLETGGEYEQYF
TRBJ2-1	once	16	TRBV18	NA	TGTGCCAGCTCAACCGACAGGAGAACCTCCTACAATGAGCAGTTCTTC	CASSTDRRTSYNEQFF
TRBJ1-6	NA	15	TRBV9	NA	TGTGCCAGCAGCGTAGGAGGCAGGGTACATTCACCCCTCCACTTT	CASSVGGRVHSPLHF
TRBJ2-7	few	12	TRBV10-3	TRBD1	TGTGCCATCAGCGGACAGGGGCACGAGCAGTACTTC	CAISGQGHEQYF
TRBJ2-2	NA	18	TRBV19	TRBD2	TGTGCCAGTAGTCCCCGACTAGCGGGGGGCTCGAACACCGGGGAGCTGTTTTTT	CASSPRLAGGSNTGELFF
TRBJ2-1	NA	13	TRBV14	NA	TGTGCCAGCAGCCAACACAGTTCCCATGAGCAGTTCTTC	CASSQHSSHEQFF
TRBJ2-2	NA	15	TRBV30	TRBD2	TGTGCCTGGAGGCCAACCCCCACTAGCGCCGGGGAGCTGTTTTTT	CAWRPTPTSAGELFF
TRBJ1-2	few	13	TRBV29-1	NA	TGCAGCGTTGAAGAAGCCCTTACGCTTGGCTACACCTTC	CSVEEALTLGYTF
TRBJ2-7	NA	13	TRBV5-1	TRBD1	TGCGCCAGCAGCCGGGACAGGGACTACGAGCAGTACTTC	CASSRDRDYEQYF
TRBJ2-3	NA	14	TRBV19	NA	TGTGCCAGTAGGAGGCGGGACGTCACAGATACGCAGTATTTT	CASRRRDVTDTQYF
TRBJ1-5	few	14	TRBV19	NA	TGTGCCAGTAGTATAGGCGGGGGGAGTCAGCCCCAGCATTTT	CASSIGGGSQPQHF
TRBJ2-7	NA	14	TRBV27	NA	TGTGCCAGCAGCGCAAACAGGGTTGCCTACGAGCAGTACTTC	CASSANRVAYEQYF
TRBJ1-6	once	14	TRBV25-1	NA	TGTGCCAGCGGAAAAATCGGACAGCTGTCACCCCTCCACTTT	CASGKIGQLSPLHF
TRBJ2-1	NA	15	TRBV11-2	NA	TGTGCCAGCAATCGGAGGGCCGGGGCCTACAATGAGCAGTTCTTC	CASNRRAGAYNEQFF
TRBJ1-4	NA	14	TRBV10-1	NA	TGCGCCAGCAGTGGACAGGAGAATCGTGGAAAACTGTTTTTT	CASSGQENRGKLFF